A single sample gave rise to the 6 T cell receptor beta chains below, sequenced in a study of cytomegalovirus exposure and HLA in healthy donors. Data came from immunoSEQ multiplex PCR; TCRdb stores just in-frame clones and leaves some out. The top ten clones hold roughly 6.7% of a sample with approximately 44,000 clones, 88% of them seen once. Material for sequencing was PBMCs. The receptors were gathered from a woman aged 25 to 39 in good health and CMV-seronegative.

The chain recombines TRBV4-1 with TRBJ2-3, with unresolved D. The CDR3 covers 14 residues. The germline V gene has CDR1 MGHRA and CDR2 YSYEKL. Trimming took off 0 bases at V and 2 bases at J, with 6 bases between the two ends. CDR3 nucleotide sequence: TGCGCCAGCAGCCAAGATTCAGTCACAGATACGCAGTATTTT. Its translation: CASSQDSVTDTQYF.

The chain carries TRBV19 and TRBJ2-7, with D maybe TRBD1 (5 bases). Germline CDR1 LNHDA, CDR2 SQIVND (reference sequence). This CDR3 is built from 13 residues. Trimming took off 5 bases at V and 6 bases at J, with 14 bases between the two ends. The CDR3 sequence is CASSVSLGAEQYF. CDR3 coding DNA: TGTGCCAGTAGTGTCAGTCTAGGGGCCGAGCAGTACTTC. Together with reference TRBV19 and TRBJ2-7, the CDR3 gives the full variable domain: DGGITQSPKYLFRKEGQNVTLSCEQNLNHDAMYWYRQDPGQGLRLIYYSQIVNDFQKGDIAEGYSVSREKKESFPLTVTSAQKNPTAFYLCASSVSLGAEQYFGPGTRLTVT.

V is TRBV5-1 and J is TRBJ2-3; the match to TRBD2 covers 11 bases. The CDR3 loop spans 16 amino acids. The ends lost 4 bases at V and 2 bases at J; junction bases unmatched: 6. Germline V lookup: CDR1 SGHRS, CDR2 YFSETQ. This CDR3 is CASSPTSGSLTDTQYF. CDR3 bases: TGCGCCAGCAGCCCCACTAGCGGGAGTCTCACAGATACGCAGTATTTT. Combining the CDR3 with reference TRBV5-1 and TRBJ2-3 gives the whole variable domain KAGVTQTPRYLIKTRGQQVTLSCSPISGHRSVSWYQQTPGQGLQFLFEYFSETQRNKGNFPGRFSGRQFSNSRSEMNVSTLELGDSALYLCASSPTSGSLTDTQYFGPGTRLTVL.

CDR3 DNA sequence: TGTGCCAGCAGTTTACAGAGAGGCAATCAGCCCCAGCATTTT. This sequence encodes CASSLQRGNQPQHF. The chain links TRBV6-5 to TRBJ1-5; D is undetermined. The CDR3 consists of 14 residues. Trimming took 4 bases from V and 2 from J, leaving 9 bases between them. Per the germline V gene, CDR1 is MNHEY and CDR2 is SVGAGI.

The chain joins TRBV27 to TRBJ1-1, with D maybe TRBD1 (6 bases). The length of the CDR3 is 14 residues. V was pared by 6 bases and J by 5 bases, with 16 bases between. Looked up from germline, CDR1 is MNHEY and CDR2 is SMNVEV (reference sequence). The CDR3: CASSSQGIGTEAFF. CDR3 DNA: TGTGCCAGCAGCTCTCAGGGGATAGGGACTGAAGCTTTCTTT.

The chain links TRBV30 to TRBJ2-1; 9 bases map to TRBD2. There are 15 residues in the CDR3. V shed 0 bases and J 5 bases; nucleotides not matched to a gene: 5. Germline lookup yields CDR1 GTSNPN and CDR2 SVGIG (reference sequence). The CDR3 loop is CAWSVSAGGNNEQFF. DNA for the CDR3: TGTGCCTGGAGTGTTTCAGCGGGAGGTAACAATGAGCAGTTCTTC.